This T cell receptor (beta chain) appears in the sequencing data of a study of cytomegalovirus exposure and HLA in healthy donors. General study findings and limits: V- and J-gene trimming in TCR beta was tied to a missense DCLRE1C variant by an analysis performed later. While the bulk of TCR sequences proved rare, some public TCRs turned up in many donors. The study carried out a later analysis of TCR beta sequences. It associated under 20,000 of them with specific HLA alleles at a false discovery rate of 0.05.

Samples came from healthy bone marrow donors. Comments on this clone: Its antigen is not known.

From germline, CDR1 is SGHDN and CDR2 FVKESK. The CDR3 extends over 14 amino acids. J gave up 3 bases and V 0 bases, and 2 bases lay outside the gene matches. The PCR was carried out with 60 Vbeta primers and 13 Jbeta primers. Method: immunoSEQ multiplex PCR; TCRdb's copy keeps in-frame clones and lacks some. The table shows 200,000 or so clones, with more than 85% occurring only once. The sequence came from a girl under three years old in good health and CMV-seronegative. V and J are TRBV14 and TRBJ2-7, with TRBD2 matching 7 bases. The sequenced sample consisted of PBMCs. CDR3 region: CASSQDSGGYEQYF. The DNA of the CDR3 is TGTGCCAGCAGCCAAGATTCGGGGGGCTACGAGCAGTACTTC.